Following are 9 T cell receptor beta chains from one sample sequenced in a study of T cells in Graves' hyperthyroidism and ophthalmopathy. RNA transcripts gave rise to amplified TCR beta CDR3 regions. The primer set for the first-round RT-PCR of the TCR CDR3 was HTBI. TCRdb re-called the multiplex PCR reads with MiXCR, one entry per CDR3 protein. Among about 740,000 distinct CDR3 sequences, 14% were seen once, and the ten largest hold more than 8.5%. The specimen sequenced was blood. These receptors all come from a woman between 18 and 30 years old with Graves' hyperthyroidism.

The chain combines TRBV28 with TRBJ1-1; D is uncertain. The CDR3 totals 13 residues. V lost 3 bases and J lost 6, with 11 bases in between. The V gene's germline CDR1 is MDHEN and CDR2 SYDVKM. CDR3: CASSLGRDAEAFF. As DNA, the CDR3 is TGTGCCAGCAGTTTGGGCAGAGACGCTGAAGCTTTCTTT.

In its sample, this clonotype was seen a few times. The V call is TRBV5-1, the J call TRBJ2-1; maybe TRBD1 (6 bases). The V gene's germline CDR1 is SGHRS and CDR2 YFSETQ. The CDR3 is made up of 15 amino acids. The V and J ends lost 4 bases and 4 bases respectively, with 15 bases between them. For the CDR3, the DNA is TGCGCCAGCAGCCCTGCCGGACAGACTTACAATGAGCAGTTCTTC. It encodes CASSPAGQTYNEQFF.

V is TRBV28 and J is TRBJ2-7; 10 bases are shared with TRBD2. The CDR3 runs to 18 residues. V shed 0 bases, J shed 0 bases, and the junction held 8 bases outside the gene matches. CDR1 and CDR2 (germline): MDHEN, SYDVKM. DNA of the CDR3: TGTGCCAGCAGTTTATGGGGGTCTAGCGGGGGTAGCTCCTACGAGCAGTACTTC. This translates into CASSLWGSSGGSSYEQYF.

This clonotype was counted many times. CDR3 DNA sequence: TGTGCCAGCAGTTATACCGCGGGGGATCCCTACAATGAGCAGTTCTTC. This gives the protein CASSYTAGDPYNEQFF. The chain uses TRBV6-5 and TRBJ2-1; 7 bases are shared with TRBD2. V dropped 3 bases and J dropped 2; count of bases not matched to a gene: 7. CDR3 length: 16 amino acids. Germline CDR1 MNHEY, CDR2 SVGAGI.

The table lists this clonotype with many counts. V gene TRBV11-3 combines with J gene TRBJ1-1; D is uncertain. The V end lost 2 bases, the J end lost 0 bases, and 7 bases lay between the germline ends. Germline V lookup: CDR1 SGHNT, CDR2 YENEEA. The CDR3 length is 14 residues. CDR3 amino acids: CASSLPAMNTEAFF. In DNA form, the CDR3 reads TGTGCCAGCAGCTTACCAGCTATGAACACTGAAGCTTTCTTT.

The rearrangement joins TRBV12-3 or TRBV12-4 to TRBJ1-6; D not resolved. The CDR3 sequence is 16 residues long. Deletions cut 3 bases from V and 3 bases from J, with 12 bases between. The CDR3 region has the DNA TGTGCCAGCAGTTTGAACCCAGAGAACTATAATTCACCCCTCCACTTT. Its translation: CASSLNPENYNSPLHF.

The chain combines TRBV28 with TRBJ2-5; D possibly matches TRBD1 or TRBD2 (5 bases each). With 3 bases removed from V and 4 bases from J, the gap between germline ends came to 24 bases. Germline loops: CDR1 MDHEN, CDR2 SYDVKM. The CDR3 is 18 amino acids. The CDR3 reads CASSFFVGTPFGPETQYF. The CDR3 DNA reads as TGTGCCAGCAGTTTTTTTGTTGGGACCCCGTTTGGTCCAGAGACCCAGTACTTC.

This chain connects TRBV30 to TRBJ1-3; no reliable D call. Trimming pared 4 bases from V and 1 base from J, leaving 8 bases between. Germline lookup yields CDR1 GTSNPN and CDR2 SVGIG (reference sequence). CDR3 length: 13 residues. CDR3 bases: TGTGCCTGGACGCAAATTTCTGGAAACACCATATATTTT. Translated, it gives CAWTQISGNTIYF.

In its sample, this clonotype was seen many times. The chain has TRBV30 and TRBJ1-3; D is unclear. The CDR3 spans 14 residues. V dropped 2 bases and J dropped 0 bases, with 8 bases sitting between them. Germline V gene data show CDR1 as GTSNPN and CDR2 as SVGIG (reference sequence). The DNA for the CDR3 is TGTGCCTGGAGTCGGACGAGCTCTGGAAACACCATATATTTT. Encoded protein: CAWSRTSSGNTIYF.